This T cell receptor beta chain originates from a study of cytomegalovirus exposure and HLA in healthy donors. Study-level background: It was reported in a later analysis that the 95 to 150 validation repertoires used the same platform as the 500 to 700 first-cohort repertoires. Findings of the study overall: The classifier was said to identify cytomegalovirus status with high specificity and sensitivity. Whilst most TCR sequences proved rare, a subset of public TCRs occurred across many donors. The study labeled 164 TCR beta chains cytomegalovirus-associated.

Of note for this clone: What it binds is unknown.

Libraries were prepared by immunoSEQ multiplex PCR; TCRdb keeps only in-frame clonotypes and omits some of them. This sample has over 150,000 clones, with approximately 86% found just once. Sample: PBMCs. This clonotype was sampled from a human donor in good health.

The CDR3 is CATHGGGETQYF. As DNA, the CDR3 is TGTGCCACCCATGGGGGCGGAGAGACCCAGTACTTC. The V call is TRBV6-5, the J call TRBJ2-5; weak D call: TRBD1 (6 bases). This CDR3 has 12 residues. Trimming pared 10 bases from V and 4 bases from J, leaving 13 bases between. Looked up from germline, CDR1 is MNHEY and CDR2 is SVGAGI.